This T cell receptor beta chain was recovered during a study of shared clonotypes between healthy human individuals. Study summary: Donors had three CD4 naive, three CD4 memory, two CD8 naive and one CD8 memory plate apiece. Study-level results: Richness estimates generally favored naive over memory subsets.

Sorted-subset replicate PCRs used about 200 ng DNA, approximately 30,000 T cell genomes. Sequenced by immunoSEQ multiplex PCR; TCRdb stores in-frame clones only, minus some. Of approximately 620,000 clones in the sample, 97% were seen once. This CDR3 region has 15 residues. Trimming removed 3 bases at V and 2 bases at J, with 13 bases between. CDR1 and CDR2 from the germline V gene are MDHEN and SYDVKM. This clone occurred once. The antigen remains undetermined. The sequenced sample consisted of naive CD4+ T cells sorted from blood. The subset here: CD45RA+ positively selected. The receptor was derived from a woman aged 30 to 39 in good health. The chain joins TRBV28 to TRBJ1-1; unclear D gene. In nucleotides, the CDR3 is TGTGCCAGCAGTTTGGGAGGTAGGGTTAACACTGAAGCTTTCTTT. Encoded protein: CASSLGGRVNTEAFF.